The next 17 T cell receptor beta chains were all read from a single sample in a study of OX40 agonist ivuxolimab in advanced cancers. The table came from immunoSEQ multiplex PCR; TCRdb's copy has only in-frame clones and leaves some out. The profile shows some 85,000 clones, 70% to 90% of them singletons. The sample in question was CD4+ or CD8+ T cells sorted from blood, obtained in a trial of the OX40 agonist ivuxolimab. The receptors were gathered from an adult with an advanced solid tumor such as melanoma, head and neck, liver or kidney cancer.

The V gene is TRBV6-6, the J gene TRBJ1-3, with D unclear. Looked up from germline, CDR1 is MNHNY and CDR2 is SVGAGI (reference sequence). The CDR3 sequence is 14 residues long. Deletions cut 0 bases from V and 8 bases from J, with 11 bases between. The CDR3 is CASSYSRTLDTIYF. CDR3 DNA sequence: TGTGCCAGCAGTTACTCGCGAACTTTGGACACCATATATTTT.

For the CDR3, the DNA is TGTGCCAGCTCACCCCAACAGGGTCTTGAGCAGTTCTTC. It encodes CASSPQQGLEQFF. The gene calls are TRBV18 and TRBJ2-1, with D possibly being TRBD1 (6 bases). The CDR3 runs to 13 residues. Trimming cost V 3 bases and J 9 bases, with 12 bases left between them. Germline V gives CDR1 KGHSH, CDR2 LQKENI.

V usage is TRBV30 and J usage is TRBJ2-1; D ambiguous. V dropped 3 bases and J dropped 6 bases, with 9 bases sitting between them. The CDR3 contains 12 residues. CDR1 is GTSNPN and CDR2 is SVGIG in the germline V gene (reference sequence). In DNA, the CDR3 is TGTGCCTGGAGGCGGTGGGTCAATGAGCAGTTCTTC. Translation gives CAWRRWVNEQFF.

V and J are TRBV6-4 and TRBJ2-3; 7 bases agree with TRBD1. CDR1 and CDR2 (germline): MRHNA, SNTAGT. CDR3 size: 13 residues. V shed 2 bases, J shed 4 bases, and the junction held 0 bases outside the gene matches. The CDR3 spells CASSDQGADTQYF. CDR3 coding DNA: TGTGCCAGCAGTGACCAGGGGGCAGATACGCAGTATTTT.

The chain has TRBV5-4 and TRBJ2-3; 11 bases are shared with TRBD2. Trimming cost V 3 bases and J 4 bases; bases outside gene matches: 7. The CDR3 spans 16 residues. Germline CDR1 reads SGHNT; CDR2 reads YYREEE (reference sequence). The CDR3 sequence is CASSSGRSGGADTQYF. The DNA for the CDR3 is TGTGCCAGCAGCTCCGGGCGTAGCGGGGGGGCAGATACGCAGTATTTT.

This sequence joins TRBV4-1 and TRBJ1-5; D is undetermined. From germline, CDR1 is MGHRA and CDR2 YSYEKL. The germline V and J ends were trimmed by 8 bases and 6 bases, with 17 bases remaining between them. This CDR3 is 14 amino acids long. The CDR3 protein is CASRLDRASQPQHF. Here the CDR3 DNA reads TGCGCCAGCCGGCTCGACCGGGCCAGTCAGCCCCAGCATTTT.

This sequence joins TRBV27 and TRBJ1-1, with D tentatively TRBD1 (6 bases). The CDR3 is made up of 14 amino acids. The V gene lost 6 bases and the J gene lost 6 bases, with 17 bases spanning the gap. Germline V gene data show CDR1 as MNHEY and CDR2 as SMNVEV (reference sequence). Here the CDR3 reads CASRLDSLGSEAFF. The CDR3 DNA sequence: TGTGCCAGCAGGCTGGACAGTCTCGGTTCTGAAGCTTTCTTT.

CDR3 coding DNA: TGTGCCAGCAGCCAAGATTCTAGGACAGGGGCTAAGGAGCAGTACTTC. This codes for CASSQDSRTGAKEQYF. The chain couples TRBV14 to TRBJ2-7; 9 bases agree with TRBD1. Germline CDR1 reads SGHDN; CDR2 reads FVKESK. The trim removed 0 bases at V and 7 bases at J, leaving 10 bases unmatched. This CDR3 has 16 residues.

The CDR3 spells CASSPGTVETQYF. Written as DNA, the CDR3 is TGTGCCAGTAGCCCAGGGACGGTAGAGACCCAGTACTTC. The V and J genes are TRBV19 and TRBJ2-5; D possibly matches TRBD1 or TRBD2 (5 bases each). Deletions cut 6 bases from V and 4 bases from J, with 12 bases between. The germline gives CDR1 LNHDA, CDR2 SQIVND (reference sequence). The CDR3 covers 13 residues.

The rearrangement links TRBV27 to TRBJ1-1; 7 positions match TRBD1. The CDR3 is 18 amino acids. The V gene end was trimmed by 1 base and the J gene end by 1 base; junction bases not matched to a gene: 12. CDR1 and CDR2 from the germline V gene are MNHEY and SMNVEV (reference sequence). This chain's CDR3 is CASSLWGDSSRRNTEAFF. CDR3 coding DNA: TGTGCCAGCAGTTTATGGGGGGACAGTTCCAGGAGGAACACTGAAGCTTTCTTT.

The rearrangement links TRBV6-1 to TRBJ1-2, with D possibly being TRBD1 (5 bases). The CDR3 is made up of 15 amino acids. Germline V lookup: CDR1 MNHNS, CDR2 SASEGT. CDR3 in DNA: TGTGCAGCCTCCCGGGGGGGGGAAGTGGGCTATGGCTACACCTTC. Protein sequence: CAASRGGEVGYGYTF.

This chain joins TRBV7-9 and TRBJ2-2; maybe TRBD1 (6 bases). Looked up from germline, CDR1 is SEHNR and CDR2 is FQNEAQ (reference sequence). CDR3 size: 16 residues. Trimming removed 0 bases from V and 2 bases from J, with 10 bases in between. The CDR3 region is CASSLAGTLNTGELFF. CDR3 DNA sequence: TGTGCCAGCAGCTTAGCCGGGACACTAAACACCGGGGAGCTGTTTTTT.

Here the CDR3 reads CASSLPMGEQFF. The CDR3 bases are TGCGCCAGCAGCTTGCCCATGGGTGAGCAGTTCTTC. The chain combines TRBV5-1 with TRBJ2-1; D ambiguous. In germline, CDR1 is SGHRS, CDR2 YFSETQ. The V end lost 1 base, the J end lost 9 bases, and 8 bases lay between the germline ends. The CDR3 is 12 amino acids.

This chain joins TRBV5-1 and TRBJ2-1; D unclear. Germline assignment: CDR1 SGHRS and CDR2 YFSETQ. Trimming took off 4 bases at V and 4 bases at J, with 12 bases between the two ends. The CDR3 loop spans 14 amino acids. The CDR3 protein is CASSAGQQYNEQFF. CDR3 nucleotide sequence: TGCGCCAGCAGCGCAGGCCAACAGTACAATGAGCAGTTCTTC.

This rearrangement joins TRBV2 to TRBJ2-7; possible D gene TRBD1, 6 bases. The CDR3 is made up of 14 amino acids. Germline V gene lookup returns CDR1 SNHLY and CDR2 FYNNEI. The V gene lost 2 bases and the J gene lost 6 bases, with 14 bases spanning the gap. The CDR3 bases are TGTGCCAGCAGTGAACCACGGCAGGGGATCGAGCAGTACTTC. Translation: CASSEPRQGIEQYF.

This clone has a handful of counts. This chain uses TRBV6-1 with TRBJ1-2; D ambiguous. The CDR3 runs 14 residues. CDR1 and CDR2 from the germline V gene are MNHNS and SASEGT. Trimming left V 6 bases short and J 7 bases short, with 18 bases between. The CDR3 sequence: CASSGETVSGGYTF. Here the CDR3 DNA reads TGTGCCAGCAGCGGGGAGACGGTCTCAGGTGGCTACACCTTC.

The CDR3 sequence is CASSQSGIQETQYF. The CDR3 DNA sequence: TGCGCCAGCAGCCAATCCGGGATCCAAGAGACCCAGTACTTC. The chain employs TRBV4-3 and TRBJ2-5; D possibly corresponds to TRBD2 (5 bases). This CDR3 is 14 amino acids long. V was shortened by 2 bases and J by 1 base, with 8 bases between the two germline ends. The germline CDR1 and CDR2 sequences are LGHNA and YSLEER.